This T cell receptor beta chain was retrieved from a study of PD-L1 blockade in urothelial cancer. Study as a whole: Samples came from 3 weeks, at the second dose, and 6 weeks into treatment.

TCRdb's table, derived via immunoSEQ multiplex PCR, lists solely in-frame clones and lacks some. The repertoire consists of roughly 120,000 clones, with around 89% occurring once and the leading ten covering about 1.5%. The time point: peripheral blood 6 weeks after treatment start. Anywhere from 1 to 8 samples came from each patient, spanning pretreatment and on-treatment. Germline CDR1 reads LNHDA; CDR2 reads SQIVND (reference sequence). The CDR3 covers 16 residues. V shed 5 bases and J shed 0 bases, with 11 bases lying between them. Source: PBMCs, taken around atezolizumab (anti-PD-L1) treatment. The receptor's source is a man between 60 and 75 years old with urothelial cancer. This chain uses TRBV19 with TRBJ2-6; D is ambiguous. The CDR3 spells CASSFGGSSGANVLTF. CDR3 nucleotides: TGTGCCAGTAGTTTTGGCGGAAGCTCTGGGGCCAACGTCCTGACTTTC.